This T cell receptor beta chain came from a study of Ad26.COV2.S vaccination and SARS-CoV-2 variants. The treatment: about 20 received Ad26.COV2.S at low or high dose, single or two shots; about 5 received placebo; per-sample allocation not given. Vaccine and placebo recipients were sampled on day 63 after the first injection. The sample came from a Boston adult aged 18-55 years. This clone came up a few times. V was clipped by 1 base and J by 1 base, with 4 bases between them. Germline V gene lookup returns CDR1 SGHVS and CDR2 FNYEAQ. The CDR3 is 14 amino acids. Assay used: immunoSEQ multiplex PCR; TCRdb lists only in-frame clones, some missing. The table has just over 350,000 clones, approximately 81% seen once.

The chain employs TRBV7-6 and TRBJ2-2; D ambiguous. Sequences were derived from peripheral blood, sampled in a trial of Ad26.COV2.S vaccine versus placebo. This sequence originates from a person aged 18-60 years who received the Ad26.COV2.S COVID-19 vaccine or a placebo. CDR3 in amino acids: CASSLVRNTGELFF. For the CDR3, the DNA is TGTGCCAGCAGCTTAGTGAGGAACACCGGGGAGCTGTTTTTT.